This T cell receptor (beta chain) was profiled in a study of a mutant IDH1 vaccine in newly diagnosed glioma. Overall study context: An approximately 62% male, around 40% female split and a mean age of approximately 40 years characterized treated patients. Most had both radiotherapy and temozolomide beforehand; others had only one.

Time point reported: week 23, last vaccination. It was 300 ug of mutant IDH1 20-mer peptide that made up each vaccine dose, given with topical imiquimod. This CDR3 comprises 14 residues. The V end lost 4 bases, the J end lost 7 bases, and 15 bases lay between the germline ends. Germline V lookup: CDR1 SGDLS, CDR2 YYNGEE. As to this clone: The antigen remains unidentified.

Only in-frame clones appear in the TCRdb table, and some are missing; sequencing was by immunoSEQ multiplex PCR. The table records over 35,000 clones, approximately 84% of them present only once. This specimen was PBMCs, taken from a glioma patient whose treatment included an IDH1 peptide vaccine. The clonotype originates from a woman younger than 30 with glioma. Some clones in this sample may be carry-over from other donors' samples. The chain joins TRBV9 to TRBJ2-1, with TRBD2 as a possible D gene (5 bases). CDR3 residues: CASSPPSRENEQFF. The DNA of the CDR3 is TGTGCCAGCAGCCCCCCGTCGAGGGAAAATGAGCAGTTCTTC.